These 10 T cell receptor beta chains were sequenced from one sample in a study of memory CD4+ T cells and cytomegalovirus serostatus. Clones were sequenced by immunoSEQ multiplex PCR, and TCRdb holds only the in-frame ones, with some missing. The sample includes approximately 53,000 clones, 65% to 85% seen only once; the top ten take over 0.55%. The sort gate was single viable CD3+CD4+CD8-CD45RO+ cells for memory CD4+ T cells. The sequenced material came from memory CD4+ T cells from blood. These receptors were obtained from an adult in good health and CMV-seronegative.

In this sample, this clone turned up once. The V call is TRBV18, the J call TRBJ2-1; D may be TRBD2 (5 bases). The germline gives CDR1 KGHSH, CDR2 LQKENI. This CDR3 region has 16 residues. Trimming cost V 3 bases and J 6 bases, with 18 bases left between them. The CDR3: CASSPREGGVSNEQFF. The CDR3 DNA reads as TGTGCCAGCTCACCTCGCGAAGGAGGCGTGAGCAATGAGCAGTTCTTC. Full variable domain (remainder filled in from reference TRBV18 and TRBJ2-1): NAGVMQNPRHLVRRRGQEARLRCSPMKGHSHVYWYRQLPEEGLKFMVYLQKENIIDESGMPKERFSAEFPKEGPSILRIQQVVRGDSAAYFCASSPREGGVSNEQFFGPGTRLTVL.

The chain is built from TRBV14 and TRBJ2-7; TRBD2 is a possible D gene (6 bases). This CDR3 comprises 16 residues. Germline V CDR1 and CDR2: SGHDN, FVKESK. Between the trimmed V and J ends, which lost 3 bases and 0 bases, there was a span of 15 bases. The CDR3 DNA sequence: TGTGCCAGCAGCCATACCTCCCGGGGGAGCTCCTACGAGCAGTACTTC. This codes for CASSHTSRGSSYEQYF.

This sequence joins TRBV4-2 and TRBJ2-3; D ambiguous. CDR3 length: 15 amino acids. V lost 0 bases and J 0 bases, leaving 7 bases between the germline ends. The germline gives CDR1 LGHNA, CDR2 YNFKEQ. CDR3 nucleotide sequence: TGTGCCAGCAGCCAAGACCGGTTAAGCACAGATACGCAGTATTTT. Translating it yields CASSQDRLSTDTQYF.

The chain couples TRBV15 to TRBJ1-2, with unresolved D. There are 13 residues in the CDR3. V lost 3 bases and J 8 bases, leaving 13 bases between the germline ends. Looked up from germline, CDR1 is LNHNV and CDR2 is YYDKDF (reference sequence). CDR3 nucleotides: TGTGCCACCAGCAGTCCTTCGGGCGGCGGCTACACCTTC. Encoded protein: CATSSPSGGGYTF.

In its sample, this clone was seen once. This CDR3 reads CASSLAPQVGTDTQYF. CDR3 bases: TGCGCCAGCAGCTTGGCACCCCAGGTCGGCACAGATACGCAGTATTTT. The chain couples TRBV5-1 to TRBJ2-3; D is uncertain. V dropped 0 bases and J dropped 1 base, with 12 bases sitting between them. Germline V gene data show CDR1 as SGHRS and CDR2 as YFSETQ. This CDR3 is 16 amino acids long.

The J gene is TRBJ2-3, the V gene TRBV9; no definite D call. This CDR3 spans 13 amino acids. V was clipped by 0 bases and J by 5 bases, with 7 bases between them. The germline V gene has CDR1 SGDLS and CDR2 YYNGEE. The CDR3 DNA is TGTGCCAGCAGCGTAGGATTTTTAGATACGCAGTATTTT. It encodes CASSVGFLDTQYF.

As DNA, the CDR3 is TGTGCCAGCAGTTTAGGACCTTCGGGTTCCGGGGAGCTGTTTTTT. The encoded protein is CASSLGPSGSGELFF. The V gene is TRBV28, the J gene TRBJ2-2; D gene unclear. The CDR3 has 15 residues. V dropped 2 bases and J dropped 6 bases, with 13 bases sitting between them. Germline CDR1 MDHEN, CDR2 SYDVKM.

The rearrangement links TRBV18 to TRBJ1-3, with D tentatively TRBD1 (6 bases). Germline-derived CDR1 and CDR2 are KGHSH and LQKENI. The CDR3 covers 16 residues. With 3 bases removed from V and 1 base from J, the gap between germline ends came to 13 bases. For the CDR3, the DNA is TGTGCCAGCTCACCCGGACAGTCGGGATCTGGAAACACCATATATTTT. It yields the protein CASSPGQSGSGNTIYF. Full variable domain (outside the CDR3, taken from reference TRBV18 and TRBJ1-3): NAGVMQNPRHLVRRRGQEARLRCSPMKGHSHVYWYRQLPEEGLKFMVYLQKENIIDESGMPKERFSAEFPKEGPSILRIQQVVRGDSAAYFCASSPGQSGSGNTIYFGEGSWLTVV.

This rearrangement joins TRBV19 to TRBJ2-5; 12 bases are a match to TRBD2. The CDR3 loop spans 13 amino acids. The ends lost 5 bases at V and 8 bases at J; junction bases unmatched: 3. CDR1 and CDR2 (germline): LNHDA, SQIVND (reference sequence). CDR3 sequence: CASSSSGGGTQYF. Here the CDR3 DNA reads TGTGCCAGTAGTTCTAGCGGGGGGGGAACCCAGTACTTC. The variable domain in full, completed from reference TRBV19 and TRBJ2-5, reads DGGITQSPKYLFRKEGQNVTLSCEQNLNHDAMYWYRQDPGQGLRLIYYSQIVNDFQKGDIAEGYSVSREKKESFPLTVTSAQKNPTAFYLCASSSSGGGTQYFGPGTRLLVL.

J is TRBJ1-3 and V is TRBV15, with D perhaps matching TRBD1 (6 bases). V lost 5 bases, J lost 3 bases, and 8 bases lay in between. The germline V gene encodes CDR1 LNHNV and CDR2 YYDKDF (reference sequence). CDR3 length equals 13 residues. The CDR3: CATSLQGGNTIYF. In DNA form, the CDR3 reads TGTGCCACCAGCCTACAGGGTGGAAACACCATATATTTT.